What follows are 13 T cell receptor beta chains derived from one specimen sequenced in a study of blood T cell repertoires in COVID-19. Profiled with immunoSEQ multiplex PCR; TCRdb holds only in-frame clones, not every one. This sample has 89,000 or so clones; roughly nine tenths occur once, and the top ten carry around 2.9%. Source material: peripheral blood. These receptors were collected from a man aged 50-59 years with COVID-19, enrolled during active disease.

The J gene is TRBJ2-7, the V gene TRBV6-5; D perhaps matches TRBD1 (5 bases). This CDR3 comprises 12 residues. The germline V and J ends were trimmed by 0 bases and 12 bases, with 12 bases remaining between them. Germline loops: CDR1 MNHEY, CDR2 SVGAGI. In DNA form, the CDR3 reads TGTGCCAGCAGTTACTCGGCGCAGGGTTGGTACTTC. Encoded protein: CASSYSAQGWYF.

The CDR3 spells CASSQTGANQPQHF. The CDR3 DNA follows: TGTGCCAGCAGCCAAACAGGGGCCAATCAGCCCCAGCATTTT. This chain connects TRBV7-9 to TRBJ1-5; 7 bases align to TRBD1. Losses at the gene ends were 5 bases for V and 3 bases for J; bases not matched to a gene: 4. CDR1 SEHNR and CDR2 FQNEAQ come from the germline V gene (reference sequence). The CDR3 is 14 residues long.

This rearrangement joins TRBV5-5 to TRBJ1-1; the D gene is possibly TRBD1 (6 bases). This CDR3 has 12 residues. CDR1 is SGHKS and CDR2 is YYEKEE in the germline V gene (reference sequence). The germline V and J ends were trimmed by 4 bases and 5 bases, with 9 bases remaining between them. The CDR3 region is CASSARGTEAFF. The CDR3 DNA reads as TGTGCCAGCAGCGCAAGGGGGACTGAAGCTTTCTTT.

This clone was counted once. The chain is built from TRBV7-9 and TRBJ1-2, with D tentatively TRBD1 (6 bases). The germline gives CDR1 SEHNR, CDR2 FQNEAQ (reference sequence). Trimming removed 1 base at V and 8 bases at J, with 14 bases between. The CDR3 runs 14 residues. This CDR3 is CASSLVTGNWGYTF. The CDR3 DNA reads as TGTGCCAGCAGCTTAGTTACAGGGAATTGGGGCTACACCTTC.

The CDR3 bases are TGCAGCGTGCAGGGTAACTACAATGAGCAGTTCTTC. Amino acid sequence: CSVQGNYNEQFF. This rearrangement joins TRBV29-1 to TRBJ2-1; perhaps TRBD1 as D (5 bases). From germline, CDR1 is SQVTM and CDR2 ANQGSEA. The CDR3 runs to 12 residues. V was pared by 6 bases and J by 3 bases, with 9 bases between.

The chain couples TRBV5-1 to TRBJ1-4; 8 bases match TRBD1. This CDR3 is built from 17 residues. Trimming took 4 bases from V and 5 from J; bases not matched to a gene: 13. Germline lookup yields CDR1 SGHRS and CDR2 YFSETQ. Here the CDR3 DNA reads TGCGCCAGCAGCGCCCCGCTGGGGGACAGGTGGAATGAAAAACTGTTTTTT. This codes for CASSAPLGDRWNEKLFF.

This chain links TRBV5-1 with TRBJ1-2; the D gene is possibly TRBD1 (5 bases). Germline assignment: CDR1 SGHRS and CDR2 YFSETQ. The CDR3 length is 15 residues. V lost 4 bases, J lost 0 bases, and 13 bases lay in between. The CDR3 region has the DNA TGCGCCAGCAGCCCCGGGGGGGAAGCTAACTATGGCTACACCTTC. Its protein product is CASSPGGEANYGYTF.

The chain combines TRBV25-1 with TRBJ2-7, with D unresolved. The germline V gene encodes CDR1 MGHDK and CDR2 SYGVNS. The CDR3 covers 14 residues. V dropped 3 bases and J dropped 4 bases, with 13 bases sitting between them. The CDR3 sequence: CASSEPLTPYEQYF. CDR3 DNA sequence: TGTGCCAGCAGTGAGCCTCTAACGCCTTACGAGCAGTACTTC.

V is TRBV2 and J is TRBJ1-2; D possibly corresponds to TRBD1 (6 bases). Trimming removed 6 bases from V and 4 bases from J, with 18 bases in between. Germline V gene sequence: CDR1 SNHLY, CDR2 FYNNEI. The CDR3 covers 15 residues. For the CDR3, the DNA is TGTGCCAGCAGAGAGGGGGGGGAGCTAGGCTATGGCTACACCTTC. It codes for CASREGGELGYGYTF. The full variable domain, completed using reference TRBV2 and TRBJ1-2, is EPEVTQTPSHQVTQMGQEVILRCVPISNHLYFYWYRQILGQKVEFLVSFYNNEISEKSEIFDDQFSVERPDGSNFTLKIRSTKLEDSAMYFCASREGGELGYGYTFGSGTRLTVV.

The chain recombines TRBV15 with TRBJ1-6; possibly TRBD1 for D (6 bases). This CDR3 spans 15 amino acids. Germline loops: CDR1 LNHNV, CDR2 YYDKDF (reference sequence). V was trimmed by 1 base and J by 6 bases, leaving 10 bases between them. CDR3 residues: CATSRVLTGNSPLHF. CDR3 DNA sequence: TGTGCCACCAGCAGAGTTTTGACAGGTAATTCACCCCTCCACTTT.

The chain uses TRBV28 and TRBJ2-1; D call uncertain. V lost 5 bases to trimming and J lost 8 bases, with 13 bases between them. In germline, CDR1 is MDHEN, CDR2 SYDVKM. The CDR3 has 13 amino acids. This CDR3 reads CASSQLIGDEQFF. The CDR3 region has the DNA TGTGCCAGCAGTCAACTAATTGGCGATGAGCAGTTCTTC.

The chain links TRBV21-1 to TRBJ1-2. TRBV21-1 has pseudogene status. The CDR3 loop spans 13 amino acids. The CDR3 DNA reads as TGTGCCAGCGAGATTGGTACTAACTATGGCTACACCTTC. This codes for CASEIGTNYGYTF.

The CDR3 reads CAISDQGAYEQYF. DNA for the CDR3: TGTGCCATCAGTGACCAGGGGGCCTACGAGCAGTACTTC. The genes are TRBV10-3 and TRBJ2-7; 7 bases line up with TRBD1. Looked up from germline, CDR1 is ENHRY and CDR2 is SYGVKD. Trimming took 3 bases from V and 2 from J; bases not matched to a gene: 1. The CDR3 totals 13 residues.